This T cell receptor beta chain derives from a study of T cell responses to AZD1222 COVID-19 vaccine. General study points: Repertoires were obtained solely post-peak T cell response.

Measured with immunoSEQ multiplex PCR; TCRdb has only the in-frame clones, and not every one. This repertoire shows 180,000 or so clones, roughly 94% found once; its top ten account for around 1.3%. Points on this clone: Its antigen is currently unknown.

Germline V CDR1 and CDR2: WNHNN, SYGVQD (reference sequence). CDR3 length equals 13 residues. V was clipped by 6 bases and J by 2 bases, with 11 bases between them. The chain uses TRBV10-1 and TRBJ2-7; D is possibly TRBD2 (6 bases). The source is an adult who received the AZD1222 COVID-19 vaccine. The sequenced sample was peripheral blood, obtained 28 days after the second AZD1222 dose. DNA of the CDR3: TGCGCCAGCAGCGCGTGGGGGGCCTACGAGCAGTACTTC. It translates to CASSAWGAYEQYF.